A selection of T cell receptor beta chains follows, all from one sample in a study of blood T cells in healthy people across ages. TCRdb re-called the 5' RACE reads through MiXCR, storing one row per CDR3 protein. Of 450,000 to 700,000 distinct CDR3 sequences listed, approximately 30% are singletons. Material for sequencing was blood. The receptors shown here come from a woman between 70 and 85 years old in good health. The CDR3 runs from the conserved cysteine through the conserved F or W. D genes are given only for firm matches. The size field is filled for only some rows; it gives once, few, many or a size class.

J gene | clone size | V gene | D gene | CDR3 protein | CDR3 DNA
TRBJ2-5 | few | TRBV15 | - | CATSRVNRAGSKGTQYF | TGTGCCACCAGCAGAGTAAACAGGGCAGGGAGTAAAGGGACCCAGTACTTC
TRBJ2-1 | - | TRBV5-4 | - | CASSRTGHWNEQFF | TGTGCCAGCAGCCGAACGGGACACTGGAATGAGCAGTTCTTC
TRBJ1-6 | - | TRBV13 | - | CASSLDNQNSPLHF | TGTGCCAGCAGTTTGGACAACCAGAATTCACCCCTCCACTTT
TRBJ2-4 | - | TRBV7-2 | - | CASSLALGVQYF | TGTGCCAGCAGCTTAGCGTTGGGAGTTCAGTACTTC
TRBJ2-1 | few | TRBV7-2 | TRBD1 | CASSLAWGTAYNEQFF | TGTGCCAGCAGCTTAGCCTGGGGGACAGCTTACAATGAGCAGTTCTTC
TRBJ2-4 | - | TRBV5-4 | - | CASSLDGRSIQYF | TGTGCCAGCAGCTTGGATGGGAGGAGCATTCAGTACTTC
TRBJ2-1 | - | TRBV7-2 | TRBD2 | CASSPLAGGLFF | TGTGCCAGCAGCCCCCTAGCGGGGGGGTTGTTCTTC
TRBJ1-1 | few | TRBV6-5 | TRBD1 | CASSSHRGGWGNTEAFF | TGTGCCAGCAGTTCCCACAGGGGCGGTTGGGGAAACACTGAAGCTTTCTTT
TRBJ1-1 | few | TRBV29-1 | - | CSGDPGREAFF | TGCAGCGGGGACCCGGGACGTGAAGCTTTCTTT
TRBJ2-3 | - | TRBV3-1 | - | CASSQTRTRAGHTQYF | TGTGCCAGCAGCCAGACCCGGACCAGGGCGGGTCATACGCAGTATTTT
TRBJ2-2 | - | TRBV5-1 | TRBD2 | CASSWTSGSELFF | TGCGCCAGCAGCTGGACTAGCGGGAGCGAGCTGTTTTTT
TRBJ1-2 | - | TRBV11-2 | TRBD1 | CASSFARSAQGARGYTF | TGTGCCAGCAGCTTTGCCCGTTCTGCCCAGGGGGCGAGGGGCTACACCTTC
TRBJ1-1 | - | TRBV7-2 | - | CASSLSARGGYTEAFF | TGTGCCAGCAGCTTATCAGCCCGGGGGGGGTACACTGAAGCTTTCTTT
TRBJ2-3 | - | TRBV7-2 | TRBD1 | CASSLTGQGTDTQYF | TGTGCCAGCAGCTTAACGGGACAGGGGACAGATACGCAGTATTTT
TRBJ2-7 | - | TRBV19 | - | CASSTTPYYEQYF | TGTGCCAGCAGTACGACACCCTACTACGAGCAGTACTTC
TRBJ1-1 | - | TRBV3-1 | - | CASSLLSAGTEAFF | TGTGCCAGCAGCCTCCTGTCCGCGGGCACTGAAGCTTTCTTT
TRBJ2-5 | - | TRBV5-1 | - | CASSTGRLPERETQYF | TGCGCCAGCAGCACTGGACGGTTACCCGAAAGGGAGACCCAGTACTTC
TRBJ2-3 | - | TRBV29-1 | - | CSVEGHYTDTQYF | TGCAGCGTGGAGGGACACTACACAGATACGCAGTATTTT
TRBJ2-5 | - | TRBV20-1 | TRBD1 | CRGTGVGGGEETQYF | TGCAGGGGGACAGGGGTGGGCGGCGGAGAGGAGACCCAGTACTTC
TRBJ2-5 | few | TRBV11-3 | - | CASSSYTGSQETQYF | TGTGCCAGCAGCTCATATACAGGGTCTCAGGAGACCCAGTACTTC
TRBJ2-7 | - | TRBV6-2/TRBV6-3 | TRBD1 | CASSHDRGTSYEQYF | TGTGCCAGCAGTCACGACAGGGGTACTTCCTACGAGCAGTACTTC
TRBJ2-5 | - | TRBV29-1 | - | CSVYLGAGETQYF | TGCAGCGTTTATCTGGGGGCTGGAGAGACCCAGTACTTC
TRBJ2-1 | - | TRBV7-2 | TRBD2 | CASSLQAGGSYNEQFF | TGTGCCAGCAGCTTACAAGCGGGGGGCTCCTACAATGAGCAGTTCTTC
TRBJ2-7 | - | TRBV12-3/TRBV12-4 | - | CASSSVMSYEQYF | TGTGCCAGCAGCTCCGTAATGTCCTACGAGCAGTACTTC
TRBJ2-5 | - | TRBV5-1 | - | CASSLEAPETQYF | TGCGCCAGCAGCTTGGAAGCGCCAGAGACCCAGTACTTC
TRBJ2-3 | - | TRBV4-2 | TRBD2 | CASSHPSGGFTDTQYF | TGTGCCAGCAGCCATCCTAGCGGGGGGTTCACAGATACGCAGTATTTT
TRBJ2-1 | - | TRBV7-2 | - | CASSLRKELLREFF | TGTGCCAGCAGCTTAAGAAAGGAGCTTTTGAGGGAGTTCTTC
TRBJ2-4 | - | TRBV12-3/TRBV12-4 | TRBD1 | CASSPGQGPQYF | TGTGCCAGCAGTCCCGGACAGGGTCCTCAGTACTTC
TRBJ2-1 | - | TRBV29-1 | - | CSVEEGRSSRNEQFF | TGCAGCGTTGAAGAGGGGCGGTCCTCCAGGAATGAGCAGTTCTTC
TRBJ2-1 | few | TRBV20-1 | - | CSARDRAQGNNEQFF | TGCAGTGCTAGAGATCGAGCACAGGGAAACAATGAGCAGTTCTTC
TRBJ2-1 | - | TRBV7-2 | - | CASSPAGTLTYNEQFF | TGTGCCAGCAGCCCGGCCGGGACTCTAACCTACAATGAGCAGTTCTTC
TRBJ2-5 | - | TRBV20-1 | - | CSPVTQETQYF | TGCAGCCCAGTTACCCAAGAGACCCAGTACTTC
TRBJ2-1 | - | TRBV6-5 | TRBD2 | CASSWSGGAVEQFF | TGTGCCAGCAGTTGGAGCGGGGGGGCCGTTGAGCAGTTCTTC
TRBJ2-5 | few | TRBV7-7 | - | CASSLGWGLQETQYF | TGTGCCAGCAGCTTAGGGTGGGGTCTACAAGAGACCCAGTACTTC
TRBJ2-5 | few | TRBV21-1 | - | CASSKVGSGTGTREQYF | -
TRBJ1-4 | few | TRBV12-3/TRBV12-4 | - | CASSFSTENRLFF | TGTGCCAGCAGTTTCAGTACTGAAAATCGACTGTTTTTT
TRBJ2-3 | - | TRBV12-5 | - | CASGLGAAPSTDTQYF | TGTGCTAGTGGTTTGGGAGCCGCCCCTAGCACAGATACGCAGTATTTT
TRBJ2-5 | few | TRBV20-1 | - | CSAGASPGSPGDKQYF | TGCAGTGCTGGCGCCTCTCCAGGGTCCCCTGGGGACAAGCAGTACTTC
TRBJ2-1 | - | TRBV12-3/TRBV12-4 | - | CASSPGLNPTYNEQFF | TGTGCCAGCAGTCCCGGACTAAACCCCACCTACAATGAGCAGTTCTTC
TRBJ2-3 | many | TRBV5-1 | - | CASSPPATGDTQYF | TGCGCCAGCAGCCCACCGGCCACCGGGGATACGCAGTATTTT
TRBJ2-5 | - | TRBV3-1 | - | CASSQAVATQYF | TGTGCCAGCAGCCAAGCCGTCGCTACCCAGTACTTC
TRBJ1-2 | few | TRBV4-3 | TRBD1 | CASSQGNRGHRGGYTF | TGCGCCAGCAGCCAAGGGAACAGGGGACACCGAGGAGGCTACACCTTC
TRBJ2-7 | few | TRBV6-6 | TRBD1 | CASRGTDRGAYEQYF | TGTGCCAGCAGGGGGACTGACAGGGGAGCCTACGAGCAGTACTTC
TRBJ2-4 | - | TRBV20-1 | TRBD2 | CSALGPSGGKNIQYF | TGCAGTGCTCTTGGACCTAGCGGGGGGAAAAACATTCAGTACTTC
TRBJ2-5 | few | TRBV5-1 | - | CASSLESSETQYF | TGCGCCAGCAGCTTGGAGTCGTCAGAGACCCAGTACTTC
TRBJ1-1 | - | TRBV6-2/TRBV6-3 | - | CASRLNMNTEAFF | TGTGCCAGCCGGTTGAATATGAACACTGAAGCTTTCTTT
TRBJ2-4 | - | TRBV20-1 | - | CSARVVPGNIQYF | TGCAGTGCTAGAGTGGTCCCTGGAAACATTCAGTACTTC